The clone carrying this TCR beta chain came up a few times. Its antigen is not identified. This entry comes from a study of response to subunit inactivated influenza vaccine. Study observations and caveats: The authors offered the suggestion that each seasonal influenza vaccination recruits few new T cells.

TCRdb reprocessed the RT-PCR reads with MiXCR, giving one entry per CDR3 protein. This table has about 780,000 distinct CDR3 sequences, about a fifth appearing once. CDR1 is SEHNR and CDR2 is FQNEAQ in the germline V gene (reference sequence). This CDR3 spans 15 amino acids. The trim removed 5 bases at V and 7 bases at J, leaving 9 bases unmatched. The V gene is TRBV7-9, the J gene TRBJ2-1, with 9 bases identical to TRBD2. The sequence derives from a man aged 45 to 65 who received an inactivated influenza vaccine. The sequences come from PBMCs from blood, collected around 5 days after vaccination. CDR3 sequence: CASSPLAGEINEQFF. CDR3 bases: TGTGCCAGCAGCCCGTTAGCGGGAGAGATAAATGAGCAGTTCTTC.